These T cell receptor beta chains were read from a single sample in a study of neoadjuvant anti-PD-1 for oral cavity cancer. Generated by immunoSEQ multiplex PCR, the TCRdb table keeps only in-frame clones and is missing some. Here the sample spans roughly 23,000 clones, over 35% being singletons. The sequences come from tumor tissue, collected after nivolumab (anti-PD-1) treatment. These receptors all come from a person aged 35 to 85 with oral cavity squamous cell carcinoma. CDR3s include the opening cysteine and the closing phenylalanine or tryptophan. Each record gives: D gene, clone size, V gene, J gene, CDR3 DNA, CDR3 protein. D genes are given only for firm matches. Clone size appears in some rows only: once, few, many, or a class for an expanded clone.

d_gene: .
abundance: .
v_gene: TRBV6-1
j_gene: TRBJ1-5
CDR3nt: TGTGCCAGCAGTCCAGAGGGGGGTCAGCCCCAGCATTTT
CDR3aa: CASSPEGGQPQHF

d_gene: TRBD1
abundance: .
v_gene: TRBV5-4
j_gene: TRBJ1-2
CDR3nt: TGTGCCAGCAGCCCCGGGACAGGGTATGGCTACACCTTC
CDR3aa: CASSPGTGYGYTF

d_gene: TRBD1
abundance: .
v_gene: TRBV6-1
j_gene: TRBJ1-1
CDR3nt: TGTGCCAGCAGTGGGACAGGGATTTATTTATGGGTCACTGAAGCTTTCTTT
CDR3aa: CASSGTGIYLWVTEAFF

d_gene: TRBD1
abundance: .
v_gene: TRBV6-5
j_gene: TRBJ2-4
CDR3nt: TGTGCCAGCGGTGTCAGGGGGCGAAACATTCAGTACTTC
CDR3aa: CASGVRGRNIQYF

d_gene: .
abundance: .
v_gene: TRBV5-4
j_gene: TRBJ2-2
CDR3nt: TGTGCCAGCAGCTCCCCGGCTGGCGGGGAGCTGTTTTTT
CDR3aa: CASSSPAGGELFF

d_gene: TRBD1
abundance: few
v_gene: TRBV27
j_gene: TRBJ2-2
CDR3nt: TGTGCCAGCAGTTCCAACAGGGGCACCGGGGAGCTGTTTTTT
CDR3aa: CASSSNRGTGELFF

d_gene: .
abundance: many
v_gene: TRBV7-9
j_gene: TRBJ1-3
CDR3nt: TGTGCCAGCAGCTTAGTCGGAGATCTACTCTCTGGAAACACCATATATTTT
CDR3aa: CASSLVGDLLSGNTIYF

d_gene: TRBD2
abundance: .
v_gene: TRBV5-6
j_gene: TRBJ2-3
CDR3nt: TGTGCCAGCAGCAGGCCCGAGGGCGGGGGATCCACAGATACGCAGTATTTT
CDR3aa: CASSRPEGGGSTDTQYF

d_gene: .
abundance: .
v_gene: TRBV19
j_gene: TRBJ2-5
CDR3nt: TGTGCCAGTAGTATAGGGGCGGCAGGGGAAGAGACCCAGTACTTC
CDR3aa: CASSIGAAGEETQYF

d_gene: .
abundance: .
v_gene: TRBV18
j_gene: TRBJ2-2
CDR3nt: TGTGCCAGCTCACCGAGCACGAACACCGGGGAGCTGTTTTTT
CDR3aa: CASSPSTNTGELFF

d_gene: TRBD1
abundance: few
v_gene: TRBV5-4
j_gene: TRBJ2-2
CDR3nt: TGTGCCAGCAGCGTGGACAGGGTTAACACCGGGGAGCTGTTTTTT
CDR3aa: CASSVDRVNTGELFF